This entry is about one T cell receptor (beta chain). MiXCR, run by TCRdb on the reads, gives a single entry per CDR3 protein. The sample yields some 90,000 distinct CDR3 sequences, about 28% seen once. The data originate from a study of type 1 regulatory T cells. Across the whole study: An in vitro protocol generated T-allo10, a Tr1-enriched, alloantigen-specific CD4 T cell product.

Per germline, CDR1 SGHRS and CDR2 YFSETQ. Trimming removed 4 bases from V and 3 bases from J, with 8 bases in between. CDR3 size: 13 residues. The source is a human donor in good health. The genes are TRBV5-1 and TRBJ2-1, with D unclear. The sample taken for sequencing was CD4+ T cells, either the whole sample or a sorted fraction (not recorded which). Written as DNA, the CDR3 is TGCGCCAGCAGCCCCGACTTCTACAATGAGCAGTTCTTC. Amino acids: CASSPDFYNEQFF.